This T cell receptor (beta chain) was retrieved from a study of shared clonotypes between healthy human individuals. Study findings and constraints: When naive CD4 clonotypes were compared across a few donors, around 5% were shared. Generally, naive subsets came out with larger estimated richness than memory subsets.

Adult Caucasians living in Nashville, Tennessee made up all of the donors. The repertoire was sequenced with immunoSEQ multiplex PCR; TCRdb's copy has only in-frame clones and lacks some. Of 2 million to 2.5 million clones in the sample, 90% to 95% were seen once. V was pared by 4 bases and J by 4 bases, with 8 bases of the junction left unmatched. The CDR3 contains 16 residues. Germline V gene sequence: CDR1 SGHRS, CDR2 YFSETQ. With respect to this clone: Its antigen is not known.

Sequencing was done on a sample of naive CD4+ T cells sorted from blood. As to subset: CD45RA+ positively selected. The sequence derives from a man younger than 35 in good health. V is TRBV5-1 and J is TRBJ2-1, with TRBD2 identical over 10 bases. The CDR3 sequence: CASSPGTSALYNEQFF. For the CDR3, the DNA is TGCGCCAGCAGCCCTGGGACTAGCGCGCTATACAATGAGCAGTTCTTC.